This TCR beta chain stems from a study of early T cells in non-severe SARS-CoV-2 infection. The CDR3 spans 11 residues. V lost 5 bases and J lost 3, with 2 bases in between. Germline-derived CDR1 and CDR2 are SGHTS and YDEGEE. Ten or more counts support this clonotype. TCRdb reprocessed the 5' RACE reads with MiXCR, giving one entry per CDR3 protein. The sample holds some 80,000 distinct CDR3 sequences, roughly 12% seen once. Sequenced input: whole blood. This TCR was sampled from an adult who was a healthcare worker with PCR-confirmed SARS-CoV-2 infection or an uninfected control (not recorded which). This chain uses TRBV5-8 with TRBJ2-2; D not certain. The CDR3 nucleotides read TGTGCCAGCAGGGACACCGGGGAGCTGTTTTTT. Its protein product is CASRDTGELFF.